Listed here are 6 T cell receptor beta chains from one sample, sequenced in a study of cytomegalovirus exposure and HLA in healthy donors listed by TCRdb under 2017. The protocol used for the library was the immunoSEQ multiplex PCR assay. A mixture of 60 forward primers for TCR Vbeta segments and 13 reverse primers for TCR Jbeta segments was used in the multiplex PCR. TCRdb's version of the immuneACCESS table is confined to in-frame rearrangements and falls short of the full clone set. An unresolved V gene accounts for under half of the shortfall where checked; the remainder is of unknown origin. In all, the sample holds about 160,000 clones, and 82% of those were seen once. Approximately 1.5% of the sample goes to the ten largest clones. What was sequenced was PBMCs. These receptors were collected from a girl aged 10 to 17 in good health and CMV-seropositive.

The genes are TRBV9 and TRBJ1-2; D perhaps matches TRBD1 (5 bases). The V gene's germline CDR1 is SGDLS and CDR2 YYNGEE. V lost 3 bases and J 2 bases, leaving 14 bases between the germline ends. The CDR3 runs 15 residues. The chain's CDR3 is CASSGSRQPNYGYTF. The DNA of the CDR3 is TGTGCCAGCAGCGGAAGTCGACAGCCGAACTATGGCTACACCTTC.

The chain couples TRBV18 to TRBJ2-2; 9 nucleotides line up with TRBD1. CDR3 length: 16 residues. Germline CDR1 is KGHSH and CDR2 is LQKENI. V shed 4 bases and J 7 bases; nucleotides not matched to a gene: 10. The chain's CDR3 is CASSRPGWTGDGELFF. The CDR3 nucleotides are TGTGCCAGCTCACGACCTGGATGGACAGGGGACGGGGAGCTGTTTTTT.

The chain combines TRBV6-5 with TRBJ1-5; 7 bases are shared with TRBD1. The CDR3 loop spans 13 amino acids. Germline values: CDR1 MNHEY, CDR2 SVGAGI. Trimming cost V 10 bases and J 2 bases; bases outside gene matches: 5. DNA of the CDR3: TGTGCCACCTCAGGGACAGGCAATCAGCCCCAGCATTTT. Translated: CATSGTGNQPQHF.

The count of this clone is one. The chain recombines TRBV27 with TRBJ2-5; a possible D gene is TRBD2 (5 bases). V lost 0 bases and J lost 5, with 7 bases in between. CDR1 MNHEY and CDR2 SMNVEV come from the germline V gene (reference sequence). The CDR3 is 13 residues long. The CDR3 DNA sequence: TGTGCCAGCAGTTTATCCGGCGGGGAGACCCAGTACTTC. Amino acid sequence: CASSLSGGETQYF.

The chain is built from TRBV7-8 and TRBJ1-2; 9 bases fit TRBD1. The V segment lost 5 bases and the J segment 6 bases; nucleotides outside the gene matches: 10. Germline V lookup: CDR1 SGHVS, CDR2 FQNEAQ. The CDR3 sequence is 15 residues long. Written as DNA, the CDR3 is TGTGCCAGCAGCCCTCGTACAGACAGGGGGAATGGCTACACCTTC. Encoded protein: CASSPRTDRGNGYTF.

The chain employs TRBV7-9 and TRBJ1-3, with D unresolved. Germline CDR1 SEHNR, CDR2 FQNEAQ (reference sequence). This CDR3 is 14 amino acids long. Deletions cut 5 bases from V and 4 bases from J, with 12 bases between. Here the CDR3 reads CASSLTEKGNTIYF. The CDR3 DNA sequence: TGTGCCAGCAGCCTGACTGAGAAAGGAAACACCATATATTTT.